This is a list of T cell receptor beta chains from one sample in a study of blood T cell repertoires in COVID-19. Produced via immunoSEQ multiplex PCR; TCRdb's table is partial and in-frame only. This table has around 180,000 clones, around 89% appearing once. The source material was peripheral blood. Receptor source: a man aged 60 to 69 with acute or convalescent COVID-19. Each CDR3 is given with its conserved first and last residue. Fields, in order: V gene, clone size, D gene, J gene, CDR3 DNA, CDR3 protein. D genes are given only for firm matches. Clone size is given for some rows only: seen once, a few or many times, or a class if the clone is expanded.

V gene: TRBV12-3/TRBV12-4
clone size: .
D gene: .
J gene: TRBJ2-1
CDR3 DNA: TGTGCCAGCAGTCCTCTCTCCTACAATGAGCAGTTCTTC
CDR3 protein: CASSPLSYNEQFF

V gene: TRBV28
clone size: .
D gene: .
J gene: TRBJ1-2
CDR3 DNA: TGTGCCAGCAGCCTAACAGACGGAAAAGGCTACACCTTC
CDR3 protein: CASSLTDGKGYTF

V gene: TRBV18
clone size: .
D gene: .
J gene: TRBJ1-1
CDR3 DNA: TGTGCCAGCTCTCCGACTGGGGGGGCGCGGGACACTGAAGCTTTCTTT
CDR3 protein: CASSPTGGARDTEAFF

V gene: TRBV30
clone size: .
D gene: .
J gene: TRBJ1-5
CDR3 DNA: TGTGCCTGGAGTAGACGGGGGGATCCGAGAAATCAGCCCCAGCATTTT
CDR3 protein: CAWSRRGDPRNQPQHF

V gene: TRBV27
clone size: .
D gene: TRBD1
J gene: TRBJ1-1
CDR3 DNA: TGTGCCAGCAGCCCCATCTCCGGACAGGGGGCCCTCGAAGCTTTCTTT
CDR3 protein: CASSPISGQGALEAFF

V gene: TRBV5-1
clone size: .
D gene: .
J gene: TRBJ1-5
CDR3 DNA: TGCGCCAGCAGTGACAATAGCAATCAGCCCCAGCATTTT
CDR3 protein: CASSDNSNQPQHF

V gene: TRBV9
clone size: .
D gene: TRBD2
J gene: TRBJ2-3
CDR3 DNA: TGTGCCAGCAGCGAGAGGGAGGGCCTGGATACGCAGTATTTT
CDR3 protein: CASSEREGLDTQYF

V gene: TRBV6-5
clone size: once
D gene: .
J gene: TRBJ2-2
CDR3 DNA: TGTGCCAGCAGTTACTCTGGCGGGGCCGGCGGGGAGCTGTTTTTT
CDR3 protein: CASSYSGGAGGELFF

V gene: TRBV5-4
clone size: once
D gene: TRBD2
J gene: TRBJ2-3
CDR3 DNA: TGTGCCAGCAGCTTCGCTAGCGGGAGCACAGATACGCAGTATTTT
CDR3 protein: CASSFASGSTDTQYF

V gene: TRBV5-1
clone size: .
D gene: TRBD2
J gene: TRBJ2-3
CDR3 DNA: TGCGCCAGCAGCACGGGACTAGCGGCCACAGATACGCAGTATTTT
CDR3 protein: CASSTGLAATDTQYF

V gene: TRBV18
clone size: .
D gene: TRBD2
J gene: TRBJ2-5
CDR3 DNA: TGTGCCAGCTCACCTCGGACTAGCGGCGCACTAGAGACCCAGTACTTC
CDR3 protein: CASSPRTSGALETQYF

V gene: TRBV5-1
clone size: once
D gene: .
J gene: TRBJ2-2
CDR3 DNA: TGCGCCAGCAGCTTGGCCTACCCATCCGGCACCGGGGAGCTGTTTTTT
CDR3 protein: CASSLAYPSGTGELFF

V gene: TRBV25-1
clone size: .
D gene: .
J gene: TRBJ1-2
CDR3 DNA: TGTGCCAGCAGACAACAGGGTAGTTATGGCTACACCTTC
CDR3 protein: CASRQQGSYGYTF

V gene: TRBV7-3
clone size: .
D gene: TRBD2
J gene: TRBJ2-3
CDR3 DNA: TGTGCCAGCAGCTTAACGTTGGCTAGCGGGACAGATACGCAGTATTTT
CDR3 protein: CASSLTLASGTDTQYF

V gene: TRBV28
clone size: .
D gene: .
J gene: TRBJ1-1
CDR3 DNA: TGTGCCAGCACCCAAGGGGTGGATGAAGCTTTCTTT
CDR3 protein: CASTQGVDEAFF

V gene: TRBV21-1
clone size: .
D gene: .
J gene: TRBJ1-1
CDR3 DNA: TGTGCCAGCAGCAGACAGGTAGGTGGAAACACTGAAGCTTTCTTT
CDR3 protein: CASSRQVGGNTEAFF

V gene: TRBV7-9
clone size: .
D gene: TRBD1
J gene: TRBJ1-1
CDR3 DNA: TGTGCCAGCAGTCCCGGACAGGGAAACACTGAAGCTTTCTTT
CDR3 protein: CASSPGQGNTEAFF

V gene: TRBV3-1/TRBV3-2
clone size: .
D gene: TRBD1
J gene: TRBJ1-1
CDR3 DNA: TGTGCCAGCAGCGATGGGACAGGGAGTATCTACACTGAAGCTTTCTTT
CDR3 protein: CASSDGTGSIYTEAFF

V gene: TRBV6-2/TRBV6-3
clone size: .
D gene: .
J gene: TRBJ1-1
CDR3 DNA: TGTGCCAGCAGTTCCCGGACAGAACTATCAAGTAGAATGAACACTGAAGCTTTCTTT
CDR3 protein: CASSSRTELSSRMNTEAFF

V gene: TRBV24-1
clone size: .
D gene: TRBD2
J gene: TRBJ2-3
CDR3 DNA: TGTGCCACCAATCCGGGAGGTAGCGCAAGCACAGATACGCAGTATTTT
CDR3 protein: CATNPGGSASTDTQYF

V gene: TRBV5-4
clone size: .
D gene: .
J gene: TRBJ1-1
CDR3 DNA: TGTGCCAGCAGCCCATTTGGAGCAGGGAAGTCCCTGAACACTGAAGCTTTCTTT
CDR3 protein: CASSPFGAGKSLNTEAFF

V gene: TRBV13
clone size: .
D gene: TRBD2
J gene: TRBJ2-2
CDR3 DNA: TGTGCCAGCAGCCCCAGAGGAGCGGGGGGGTACACCGGGGAGCTGTTTTTT
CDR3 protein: CASSPRGAGGYTGELFF

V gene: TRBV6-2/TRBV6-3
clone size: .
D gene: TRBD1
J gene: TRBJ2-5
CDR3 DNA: TGTGCCAGCAGTTACTCCCAGGGGGCCCGGCGAGAGACCCAGTACTTC
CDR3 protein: CASSYSQGARRETQYF

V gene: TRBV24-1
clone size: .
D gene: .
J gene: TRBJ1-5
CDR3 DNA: TGTGCCACCAGTGATTGGAGGGCAGATCAGCCCCAGCATTTT
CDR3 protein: CATSDWRADQPQHF

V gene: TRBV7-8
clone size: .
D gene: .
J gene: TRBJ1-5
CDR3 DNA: TGTGCCAGCAGCTTAGCCGTAAGCCTCAGCAATCAGCCCCAGCATTTT
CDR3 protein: CASSLAVSLSNQPQHF

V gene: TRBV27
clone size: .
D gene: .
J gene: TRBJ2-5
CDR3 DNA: TGTGCCAGCAAGGTCTGGGCAGGCCAAGAGACCCAGTACTTC
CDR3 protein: CASKVWAGQETQYF

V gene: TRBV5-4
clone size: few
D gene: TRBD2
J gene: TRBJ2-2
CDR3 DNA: TGTGCCAGCAGCTTACTAGCGGGGGGGGGCACCGGGGAGCTGTTTTTT
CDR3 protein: CASSLLAGGGTGELFF

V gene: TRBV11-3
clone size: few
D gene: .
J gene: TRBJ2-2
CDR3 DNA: TGTGCCAGCAGTACAGGGTCCCGCGGGAACACCGGGGAGCTGTTTTTT
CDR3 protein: CASSTGSRGNTGELFF

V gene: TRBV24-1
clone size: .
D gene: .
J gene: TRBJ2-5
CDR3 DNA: TGTGCCACCGGTGGGGACAAACAAGAGACCCAGTACTTC
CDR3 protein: CATGGDKQETQYF

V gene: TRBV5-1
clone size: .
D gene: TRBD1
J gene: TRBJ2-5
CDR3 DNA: TGCGCCAGCAGCTTGCCGAGACAGGGCGCAGAGACCCAGTACTTC
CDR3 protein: CASSLPRQGAETQYF

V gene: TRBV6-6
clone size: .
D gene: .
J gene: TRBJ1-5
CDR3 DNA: TGTGCCAGCAGTTACGTTCAGGGTGGACAGCCCCAGCATTTT
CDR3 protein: CASSYVQGGQPQHF

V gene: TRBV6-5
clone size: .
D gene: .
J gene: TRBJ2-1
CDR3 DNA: TGTGCCAGCAAACCTCTAGCAGATTACAATGAGCAGTTCTTC
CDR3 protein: CASKPLADYNEQFF

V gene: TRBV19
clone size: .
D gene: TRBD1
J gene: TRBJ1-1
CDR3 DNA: TGTGCCAGTACCCTCCGGGTGAGGACAGGGGCTGAAGCTTTCTTT
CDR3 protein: CASTLRVRTGAEAFF

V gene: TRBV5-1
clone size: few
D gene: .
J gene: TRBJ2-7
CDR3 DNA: TGCGCCAGCGGCCCCTCGGGGAAGATGACCTACGAGCAGTACTTC
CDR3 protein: CASGPSGKMTYEQYF

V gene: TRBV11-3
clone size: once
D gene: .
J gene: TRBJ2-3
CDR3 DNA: TGTGCCAGCAGCTTGGACAGTTCTAGCACAGATACGCAGTATTTT
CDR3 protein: CASSLDSSSTDTQYF